This T cell receptor (beta chain) was recorded in a study of cytomegalovirus exposure and HLA in healthy donors. Regarding this clone: Its antigen is not identified.

The table came from immunoSEQ multiplex PCR; TCRdb's copy has only in-frame clones and leaves some out. The sample consists of 100,000 or so clones, about 86% of them appearing once. The donors were part of the 120-subject validation cohort, which stood apart from the roughly 700-subject first cohort. Study-wide points: Confirmation was obtained in vitro that a few CMV-associated chains are specific for CMV antigens. Some TCR beta chains (roughly 150 of them) were listed as cytomegalovirus-associated. A later analysis found first-cohort TCR clusters tended to co-occur in the 90 to 150 validation repertoires.

The CDR3 runs to 13 residues. Germline CDR1 is MGHRA and CDR2 is YSYEKL. Trimming removed 2 bases from V and 7 bases from J, with 12 bases in between. The chain couples TRBV4-1 to TRBJ2-7, with D maybe TRBD2 (6 bases). The sequenced sample was PBMCs. This clonotype was obtained from a woman aged 18 to 35 in good health and CMV-seropositive. The CDR3 protein is CASSQWSREEQYF. DNA of the CDR3: TGCGCCAGCAGCCAATGGTCCCGGGAGGAGCAGTACTTC.